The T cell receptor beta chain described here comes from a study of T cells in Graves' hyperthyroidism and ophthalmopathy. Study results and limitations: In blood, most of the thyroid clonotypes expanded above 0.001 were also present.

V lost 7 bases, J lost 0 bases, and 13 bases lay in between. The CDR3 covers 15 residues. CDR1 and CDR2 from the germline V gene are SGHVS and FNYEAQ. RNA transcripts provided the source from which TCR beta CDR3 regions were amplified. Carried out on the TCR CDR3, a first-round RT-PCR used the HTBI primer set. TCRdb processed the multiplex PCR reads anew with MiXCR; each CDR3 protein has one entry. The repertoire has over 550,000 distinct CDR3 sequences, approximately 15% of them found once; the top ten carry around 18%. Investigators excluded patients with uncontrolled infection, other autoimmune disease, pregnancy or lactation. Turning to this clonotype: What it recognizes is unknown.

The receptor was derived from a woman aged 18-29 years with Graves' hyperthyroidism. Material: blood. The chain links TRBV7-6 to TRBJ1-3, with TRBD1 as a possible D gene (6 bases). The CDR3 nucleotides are TGTGCCAGCAAAGGGGGAGGGATCTCTGGAAACACCATATATTTT. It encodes CASKGGGISGNTIYF.